This T cell receptor beta chain was retrieved from a study of PD-1 blockade in classical Hodgkin lymphoma. Study summary: Intravenous infusions of nivolumab 3 mg/kg reached patients every 2 weeks.

Time point: cycle 4 day 1 (C4D1), after five to seven weeks of nivolumab. Every patient relapsed after autologous stem cell transplantation, and brentuximab vedotin exposure varied. Profiling relied on immunoSEQ multiplex PCR, and the TCRdb table lists in-frame clones only, not all of them. The sample yields 20,000 to 30,000 clones, around nine tenths seen once. On this clone: Antigen specificity is unknown.

Per germline, CDR1 SGHAT and CDR2 FQNNGV. The CDR3 contains 19 residues. V was clipped by 4 bases and J by 3 bases; unmatched bases: 16. The study's findings and limits: After ASCT, patients who started nivolumab under 1 year later were excluded. Factors driving the repertoire differences, possibly disease activity or prior therapy, remain undefined. Newly diagnosed patients reportedly had lower baseline TCR diversity than healthy donors.

The chain has TRBV11-2 and TRBJ2-3; 10 nucleotides agree with TRBD2. Source: peripheral blood mononuclear cells (PBMCs), taken before the fourth cycle of nivolumab. The source is a human donor with classical Hodgkin lymphoma. CDR3 coding DNA: TGTGCCAGCAGCTCCACCCCCGGGAGCGGGGGGGCTTTAACAGATACGCAGTATTTT. It codes for CASSSTPGSGGALTDTQYF.